This T cell receptor (beta chain) derives from a study of T-cell memory formation after mild COVID-19. Study overall: Across donors, TCR clusters were largely donor specific.

5'RACE with constant-segment primers built TCRalpha and TCRbeta cDNA libraries with UMIs. Via MiXCR, TCRdb re-called the 5' RACE reads, giving one row per CDR3 protein. The data show 550,000 to 700,000 distinct CDR3 sequences, around 17% seen once. The CDR3 is 13 amino acids. Trimming took 7 bases from V and 0 from J, leaving 7 bases between them. As concerns this clonotype: The antigen remains undetermined.

Overall study results and limits: Clonal second-wave expansions that peaked on day 37 had unconfirmed SARS-CoV-2 specificity.

Source material: PBMCs or a T cell subset sorted from them (not recorded which). The chain recombines TRBV12-3 or TRBV12-4 with TRBJ1-5, with no clear D. The source of this sequence is an adult woman who had mild COVID-19 (a few samples of this study predate the infection). Cell type and time point are not known. The CDR3 coding sequence is TGTGCCAGCAACCGTAATAGCAATCAGCCCCAGCATTTT. Amino acids: CASNRNSNQPQHF.